These 21 T cell receptor beta chains came from one sample sequenced in a study of chemoradiotherapy in HPV16-positive cancers. Generated by immunoSEQ multiplex PCR, the TCRdb table keeps only in-frame clones and is missing some. The sample contains tens of thousands of clones, around 90% of which appear only once. The source material was blood, sampled from a patient who underwent chemoradiotherapy. These receptor sequences come from a human donor with HPV-associated anogenital cancer.

The V and J genes are TRBV7-2 and TRBJ1-6; 9 nucleotides align to TRBD1. Germline CDR1 is SGHTA and CDR2 is FQGNSA. V gave up 4 bases and J gave up 9 bases; unmatched junction bases: 16. The CDR3 has 18 residues. The CDR3, as DNA: TGTGCCAGCAGCTCCTACAATCTTGGGACAGGGTATGGTTCACCCCTCCACTTT. Translation: CASSSYNLGTGYGSPLHF.

This clone is categorized as medium-sized. J is TRBJ1-3 and V is TRBV4-1; no reliable D call. V gave up 0 bases and J gave up 0 bases, with 6 bases separating them. This CDR3 is 15 amino acids long. The germline gives CDR1 MGHRA, CDR2 YSYEKL. Here the CDR3 reads CASSQDRNSGNTIYF. As DNA, the CDR3 is TGCGCCAGCAGCCAAGATAGAAACTCTGGAAACACCATATATTTT.

This clone appeared a single time. In nucleotides, the CDR3 is TGTGCCAGCAGCTTAAGCGGGGCAGATACGCAGTATTTT. It yields the protein CASSLSGADTQYF. The chain employs TRBV11-3 and TRBJ2-3; TRBD2 agrees at 7 bases. V dropped 2 bases and J dropped 4; count of bases not matched to a gene: 0. This CDR3 region has 13 residues. Germline CDR1 is SGHNT and CDR2 is YENEEA.

V gene TRBV29-1 combines with J gene TRBJ1-5; no clear D gene. CDR1 is SQVTM, CDR2 ANQGSEA, per germline. The CDR3 has 13 residues. V lost 4 bases and J lost 4, with 11 bases in between. The CDR3 region has the DNA TGCAGCGTTGGTTACCAGTTTAATCAGCCCCAGCATTTT. Protein: CSVGYQFNQPQHF.

The chain has TRBV5-4 and TRBJ2-7; 10 bases map to TRBD1. Germline values: CDR1 SGHNT, CDR2 YYREEE (reference sequence). The V segment lost 1 base and the J segment 6 bases; nucleotides outside the gene matches: 4. The CDR3 runs to 14 residues. The CDR3: CASSLPGTGVEQYF. The CDR3 DNA follows: TGTGCCAGCAGCTTGCCCGGGACAGGGGTCGAGCAGTACTTC. Drawing the rest from reference TRBV5-4 and TRBJ2-7, the complete variable domain is ETGVTQSPTHLIKTRGQQVTLRCSSQSGHNTVSWYQQALGQGPQFIFQYYREEENGRGNFPPRFSGLQFPNYSSELNVNALELDDSALYLCASSLPGTGVEQYFGPGTRLTVT.

The rearrangement uses TRBV2 and TRBJ2-7; TRBD1 matches 9 bases. Germline V CDR1 and CDR2: SNHLY, FYNNEI. The CDR3 runs 13 residues. V shed 8 bases and J 6 bases; nucleotides not matched to a gene: 8. CDR3: CASRRTGEGEQYF. CDR3 in DNA: TGTGCCAGCCGAAGGACAGGGGAGGGCGAGCAGTACTTC. The complete variable domain, with remaining parts taken from reference TRBV2 and TRBJ2-7, reads EPEVTQTPSHQVTQMGQEVILRCVPISNHLYFYWYRQILGQKVEFLVSFYNNEISEKSEIFDDQFSVERPDGSNFTLKIRSTKLEDSAMYFCASRRTGEGEQYFGPGTRLTVT.

This chain connects TRBV5-1 to TRBJ2-3; 14 nucleotides align to TRBD2. CDR3 size: 16 residues. The V gene end was trimmed by 4 bases and the J gene end by 3 bases; junction bases not matched to a gene: 4. Germline V gene lookup returns CDR1 SGHRS and CDR2 YFSETQ. The chain's CDR3 is CASSTGLAGVTDTQYF. The CDR3 bases are TGCGCCAGCAGCACGGGACTAGCGGGAGTAACAGATACGCAGTATTTT.

The chain has TRBV18 and TRBJ2-1; D possibly corresponds to TRBD2 (6 bases). The CDR3 is made up of 15 amino acids. Germline values: CDR1 KGHSH, CDR2 LQKENI. Deletions cut 3 bases from V and 1 base from J, with 10 bases between. The CDR3 DNA reads TGTGCCAGCTCACCTCAGGGACTTTCCTACAATGAGCAGTTCTTC. This translates into CASSPQGLSYNEQFF.

This chain connects TRBV9 to TRBJ2-3; 9 bases align to TRBD1. The V and J ends lost 1 base and 3 bases, in that order; junction bases with no gene match: 6. Germline V gene lookup returns CDR1 SGDLS and CDR2 YYNGEE. The CDR3 is made up of 16 amino acids. CDR3 residues: CASSVQGDRATDTQYF. CDR3 coding DNA: TGTGCCAGCAGCGTACAAGGGGACAGGGCGACAGATACGCAGTATTTT.

V usage is TRBV2 and J usage is TRBJ2-1; no firm D call. Trimming shortened V by 2 bases and J by 5 bases, and 1 base separated the two germline ends. Germline CDR1 is SNHLY and CDR2 is FYNNEI. CDR3 length: 11 amino acids. The CDR3 nucleotides read TGTGCCAGCAGTGAACACAATGAGCAGTTCTTC. Amino acids: CASSEHNEQFF.

The rearrangement uses TRBV7-9 and TRBJ1-1; weak D call: TRBD1 (6 bases). This CDR3 region has 14 residues. The germline gives CDR1 SEHNR, CDR2 FQNEAQ (reference sequence). The V gene lost 0 bases and the J gene lost 11 bases, with 16 bases spanning the gap. CDR3 sequence: CASSLAEGTGAAFF. DNA for the CDR3: TGTGCCAGCAGCTTAGCTGAGGGAACGGGGGCGGCTTTCTTT. Supplemented by reference TRBV7-9 and TRBJ1-1, the full variable domain reads DTGVSQNPRHKITKRGQNVTFRCDPISEHNRLYWYRQTLGQGPEFLTYFQNEAQLEKSRLLSDRFSAERPKGSFSTLEIQRTEQGDSAMYLCASSLAEGTGAAFFGQGTRLTVV.

The rearrangement joins TRBV27 to TRBJ1-2, with D perhaps TRBD1 (5 bases). Germline V gives CDR1 MNHEY, CDR2 SMNVEV (reference sequence). CDR3 length: 13 residues. The V end lost 5 bases, the J end lost 4 bases, and 11 bases lay between the germline ends. Here the CDR3 reads CASSNRRTYGYTF. The CDR3 nucleotides are TGTGCCAGCAGTAACAGGCGGACCTATGGCTACACCTTC.

The chain is built from TRBV7-2 and TRBJ2-5; 11 bases fit TRBD2. After removal of 0 bases from V and 5 bases from J, the junction contained 8 bases not matched to a gene. The CDR3 length is 17 residues. Germline V gives CDR1 SGHTA, CDR2 FQGNSA. The CDR3 spells CASSLALLAGAGETQYF. The CDR3 coding sequence is TGTGCCAGCAGCTTAGCGCTACTAGCGGGGGCGGGGGAGACCCAGTACTTC.

The rearrangement links TRBV7-9 to TRBJ1-3, with D uncertain. This CDR3 comprises 14 residues. V lost 3 bases to trimming and J lost 0 bases, with 6 bases between them. The V gene's germline CDR1 is SEHNR and CDR2 FQNEAQ (reference sequence). CDR3 sequence: CASSFVNSGNTIYF. The CDR3 coding sequence is TGTGCCAGCAGCTTTGTGAACTCTGGAAACACCATATATTTT.

In its sample, this clone was seen a few times. The chain has TRBV6-5 and TRBJ1-2; 7 positions match TRBD1. V trimming: 0 bases; J trimming: 4 bases; junction bases outside the gene matches: 2. This CDR3 is 14 amino acids long. CDR1 is MNHEY and CDR2 is SVGAGI in the germline V gene. The CDR3 here is CASSYSGTVYGYTF. The CDR3 DNA reads as TGTGCCAGCAGTTACTCCGGGACAGTCTATGGCTACACCTTC.

V is TRBV10-3 and J is TRBJ1-2; 8 bases line up with TRBD1. V was clipped by 3 bases and J by 4 bases; unmatched bases: 7. CDR3 length: 15 residues. Germline V gene sequence: CDR1 ENHRY, CDR2 SYGVKD. The CDR3 coding sequence is TGTGCCATCAGTGAACGACAGGGGAGGACCTATGGCTACACCTTC. Translation gives CAISERQGRTYGYTF.

This chain links TRBV5-5 with TRBJ1-5; 7 bases align to TRBD1. Germline CDR1 SGHKS, CDR2 YYEKEE (reference sequence). The CDR3 sequence is 16 residues long. The trim removed 0 bases at V and 6 bases at J, leaving 9 bases unmatched. The CDR3 loop is CASSLEAGGNRQPQHF. The CDR3 DNA follows: TGTGCCAGCAGCTTGGAGGCAGGGGGGAATCGTCAGCCCCAGCATTTT.

The genes are TRBV29-1 and TRBJ2-3, with 9 nucleotides matching TRBD2. The CDR3 is made up of 13 amino acids. The junction had 5 bases not matched to a gene; V was cut back by 3 bases and J by 7 bases. Germline V gene sequence: CDR1 SQVTM, CDR2 ANQGSEA. CDR3 bases: TGCAGCGTTGATAATAGCGGGAGTAATACGCAGTATTTT. This gives the protein CSVDNSGSNTQYF.

This chain uses TRBV29-1 with TRBJ2-7; 10 bases are a match to TRBD1. CDR1 is SQVTM, CDR2 ANQGSEA, per germline. This CDR3 contains 13 residues. V gave up 4 bases and J gave up 3 bases; unmatched junction bases: 3. CDR3 protein: CSVGGQGVYEQYF. Here the CDR3 DNA reads TGCAGCGTTGGAGGACAGGGGGTCTACGAGCAGTACTTC.

The V and J genes are TRBV27 and TRBJ2-5, with D possibly called TRBD1 or TRBD2 (5 bases each). CDR1 is MNHEY and CDR2 is SMNVEV in the germline V gene (reference sequence). The CDR3 is made up of 16 amino acids. V lost 1 base, J lost 5 bases, and 17 bases lay in between. As DNA, the CDR3 is TGTGCCAGCAGTTTATACACCGGGTCCAGGGAGGAGACCCAGTACTTC. Protein sequence: CASSLYTGSREETQYF.

V gene TRBV27 combines with J gene TRBJ1-5; 8 bases map to TRBD1. Trimming took 1 base from V and 0 from J; bases not matched to a gene: 11. The germline CDR1 and CDR2 sequences are MNHEY and SMNVEV (reference sequence). The CDR3 has 19 residues. CDR3 nucleotide sequence: TGTGCCAGCAGTTTATACGGACAGGGAGGACGTTATAGCAATCAGCCCCAGCATTTT. It specifies CASSLYGQGGRYSNQPQHF.